This T cell receptor (beta chain) appears in the sequencing data of a study of shared clonotypes between healthy human individuals (dated by TCRdb to the early 2020s). Study-level background: Two women and a few men aged 18 to 49 years were included in the cohort. For each donor, three plates each were used for CD4 naive and CD4 memory, two plates were used for CD8 naive, and one plate was used for CD8 memory. The study deeply sequenced blood TCR repertoires of five healthy adults to estimate repertoire size and the extent of clonotype sharing between individuals. Different laboratories and diverse techniques were used to prepare libraries and sequence TCR repertoires, to increase sequencing depth and limit assay-specific biases. Per donor, leukapheresis produced somewhere between about 0.94 and 9.5 billion PBMCs. On the study overall, not on this receptor specifically: Sharing across a few donors was observed for approximately 4.6% of naive CD4, 3% to 3.5% of naive CD8, 2% to 2.5% of memory CD4, and about 0.38% of memory CD8 clonotypes. Naive subsets generally had larger estimated clonotype richness than memory subsets. Only blood was sampled, and tissue TCR repertoires likely differ from those in blood. The genetic and exposure-history diversity represented was limited by the small number of donors. Compared with non-shared clonotypes, clonotypes shared by all four sorted-subset donors had higher generation probabilities. Even with the large sequencing depth, rarefaction of the sorted-subset datasets indicated that sequencing was incomplete. Pairwise subsampling indicated that sequencing depth was expected to affect the degree of clonotype sharing among donors.

Measured from the cysteine to the phenylalanine, the CDR3 is 14 residues long. The read is trimmed to its CDR3 DNA, 42 bases read in frame from base 1. The germline V gene (reference sequence) supplies CDR1 SGHNT and CDR2 YYREEE. For this chain, trimming is 3 bases at the V end and 5 bases at the J end, and the number of junction bases without a gene match is 6. To note about this clone: Its target antigen remains unknown. Per-nucleotide qualities are absent, and no much larger clonotype sits a single base away.

Using the deep immunoSEQ assay, multiplex PCR amplified TCR CDR3 regions from genomic DNA. Extracted genomic DNA from each cell subset was spread evenly across all wells of several immunoSEQ 96-well plates, with each plate serving as a replicate. Each replicate PCR for sorted subsets received approximately 220 ng genomic DNA, equal to roughly 30,000 T cell genomes. Purified libraries were quantified with a Qubit 3.0 fluorometer, sized on a Bioanalyzer 2100, and re-quantified with the KAPA Library Quantification kit. Every immunoSEQ 96-well plate was sequenced on a dedicated single-read 150-cycle Illumina NextSeq 550 flow cell. In the source study's methods: Because only junctional sequences without quality scores were contained in the immunoSEQ output, filtering matching that applied to full-length reads could not be performed. Sequences were annotated with PyIR, a Python wrapper for IgBLAST v1.9, and V/J genes and CDR3 were assigned using IMGT germline references. Any read was removed if the V/J assignment was weak (E-value above 1e-6), the CDR3 was missing, or the read contained stop codons, out-of-frame junctions, or ambiguous translated residues. V3J clonotypes were defined as sequences sharing the same inferred V gene, J gene, and CDR3 amino acid sequence. The percentage overlap between two repertoires was calculated by dividing the number of shared unique clonotypes by the size of the smaller repertoire. Three approaches were used to assess repertoire richness: RTK rarefaction, the Chao1 estimator, and Recon v2.1 estimates of unobserved clonotypes. OLGA was used to compute generation probabilities for all TCRbeta clonotypes that the gDNA method yielded from a handful of donors. Here the immuneACCESS table is served through TCRdb, limited to in-frame sequences with V and J called. Missing clones are a known gap in these copies; in checked studies unresolved V genes cover under half, and the rest lacks a known reason. From that table come the V and J calls and clone size; the DNA was used to work out D and trimming. The sample contains 950,000 to 1,100,000 clones, about 75% of them found a single time. The ten most abundant clones make up around 1.5% of the sample.

The donors were healthy, HIV-negative adults who had no recently reported acute infections or vaccinations. All donors were Caucasian adults living in Nashville, Tennessee, USA. CD4+ T cells were enriched through magnetic negative selection, after which naive cells were positively selected on CD45RA and the remaining negative fraction served as the memory subset. After blood collection by leukapheresis, PBMCs were isolated using Ficoll-Histopaque density gradient centrifugation and then cryopreserved in the vapor phase of liquid nitrogen. Analytical flow cytometry was used to check the purity and quantity of each magnetically sorted T cell population. From each sorted fraction, genomic DNA was isolated and quantified by UV absorbance on a Nanodrop 2000c.

This clonotype was sampled from a man aged 18 to 30 in good health. Specimen: memory CD4+ T cells sorted from blood. The cell subset or site label here, explained by the study, means: CD45RA-negative fraction. The sequence is built from TRBV5-4 and TRBJ2-5; 8 central bases correspond to TRBD1. The DNA is TGTGCCAGCAGCTCGGGACAGGTGCGGGAGACCCAGTACTTC. Its protein reads: CASSSGQVRETQYF.